This T cell receptor beta chain was captured in a study of blood T cell repertoires in COVID-19. The overall study: There were acute and convalescent COVID-19 samples, and they came from the United States, Italy and Spain.

Trimming removed 2 bases from V and 8 bases from J, with 19 bases in between. The CDR3 has 16 residues. Germline V lookup: CDR1 SGHTA, CDR2 FQGTGA. The Seattle patients, enrolled during active infection, were followed longitudinally. Sequencing used immunoSEQ multiplex PCR; TCRdb keeps in-frame clones, though not all of them. This sample has some 250,000 clones, with 81% found just once. The sequenced sample was peripheral blood. The sequence was obtained from a woman older than 75 with COVID-19, enrolled during active disease. The chain is built from TRBV7-3 and TRBJ2-1; weak D call: TRBD2 (5 bases). CDR3 nucleotide sequence: TGTGCCAGCAGCTTAGGAGCCGGCAACACTAGGTATGAGCAGTTCTTC. This translates into CASSLGAGNTRYEQFF. The full variable domain, completed using reference TRBV7-3 and TRBJ2-1, is GAGVSQTPSNKVTEKGKYVELRCDPISGHTALYWYRQSLGQGPEFLIYFQGTGAADDSGLPNDRFFAVRPEGSVSTLKIQRTERGDSAVYLCASSLGAGNTRYEQFFGPGTRLTVL.